One sample yielded the 8 T cell receptor beta chains listed below, sequenced in a study of blood T cell repertoires in COVID-19. Assay: immunoSEQ multiplex PCR; the TCRdb copy retains only in-frame clones and omits some. The sample gives some 150,000 clones, approximately 89% of which show up once; under 2% is in the top ten. Material for sequencing was peripheral blood. Every receptor here comes from a human donor in a cohort sampled during active COVID-19.

This clone was recorded a few times. The chain couples TRBV5-1 to TRBJ2-4; D gene ambiguous. This CDR3 has 13 residues. The ends were cut back, 0 bases at V and 4 bases at J, with 5 bases in the middle. Germline lookup yields CDR1 SGHRS and CDR2 YFSETQ. The DNA of the CDR3 is TGCGCCAGCAGCTTGGCCAGGAAAAACATTCAGTACTTC. Translation gives CASSLARKNIQYF.

This clone was picked up one time. The V call is TRBV6-4, the J call TRBJ2-3, with TRBD2 as a possible D gene (6 bases). Germline CDR1 MRHNA, CDR2 SNTAGT. The CDR3 has 16 amino acids. V was trimmed by 0 bases and J by 0 bases, leaving 10 bases between them. Written as DNA, the CDR3 is TGTGCCAGCAGTGACTCGGCGGGGTTCAGCACAGATACGCAGTATTTT. This translates into CASSDSAGFSTDTQYF.

This rearrangement joins TRBV29-1 to TRBJ2-1, with 12 bases fitting TRBD2. The trim removed 4 bases at V and 3 bases at J, leaving 7 bases unmatched. This CDR3 has 16 residues. Per germline, CDR1 SQVTM and CDR2 ANQGSEA. The CDR3 bases are TGCAGCGTTGCGACTAGCGGGGGAGTTCACTACAATGAGCAGTTCTTC. This encodes CSVATSGGVHYNEQFF.

This chain uses TRBV5-1 with TRBJ2-7; 8 bases line up with TRBD1. CDR3 length equals 14 residues. Trimming took 1 base from V and 5 from J; bases not matched to a gene: 5. Germline lookup yields CDR1 SGHRS and CDR2 YFSETQ. DNA of the CDR3: TGCGCCAGCAGCTTGAGAGACAGGGGAGACGAGCAGTACTTC. This translates into CASSLRDRGDEQYF.

The genes are TRBV7-8 and TRBJ2-3; TRBD2 matches at 8 bases. J gave up 6 bases and V 1 base, and 12 bases lay outside the gene matches. Germline values: CDR1 SGHVS, CDR2 FQNEAQ. The CDR3 consists of 17 residues. The CDR3 sequence is CASSLEVSGAPTDTQYF. For the CDR3, the DNA is TGTGCCAGCAGCTTAGAGGTTAGCGGGGCACCAACCGATACGCAGTATTTT.

The gene calls are TRBV7-2 and TRBJ2-7, with D perhaps TRBD1 (5 bases). Germline V gene data show CDR1 as SGHTA and CDR2 as FQGNSA. The CDR3 extends over 14 amino acids. V lost 8 bases to trimming and J lost 4 bases, with 18 bases between them. CDR3 nucleotides: TGTGCCAGCTGCCCCCAGCACAGGTTTTACGAGCAGTACTTC. Its translation: CASCPQHRFYEQYF.

The chain uses TRBV3-1 (or the pseudogene TRBV3-2) and TRBJ2-5; 7 nucleotides agree with TRBD1. The V and J ends lost 1 base and 1 base, in that order; junction bases with no gene match: 3. Germline values: CDR1 LGHDT, CDR2 YNNKEL (reference sequence). The CDR3 spans 15 residues. CDR3 in DNA: TGTGCCAGCAGCCAAGGACAGGGAATCCAAGAGACCCAGTACTTC. Translating it yields CASSQGQGIQETQYF.

The genes are TRBV2 and TRBJ1-5; 7 bases fit TRBD1. Trimming removed 8 bases from V and 0 bases from J; junction bases left unmatched: 7. This CDR3 region has 15 residues. Per the germline V gene, CDR1 is SNHLY and CDR2 is FYNNEI. This chain's CDR3 is CASGWTGVSNQPQHF. In DNA form, the CDR3 reads TGTGCCAGCGGGTGGACAGGCGTTAGCAATCAGCCCCAGCATTTT.